The T cell receptor beta chain described here comes from a study of tumor-infiltrating lymphocytes in primary liver carcinoma. Study-level results: Tumors and blood were compared for top-250-clone fraction, and tumors had the significantly higher value (p = 0.039). It was tumor-adjacent and tumor-blood pairs that overlapped less than tumor region pairs did.

Out of unsorted whole blood came the blood RNA, and germline DNA was extracted as well. Germline values: CDR1 MDHEN, CDR2 SYDVKM. The CDR3 is 13 residues long. V was cut by 9 bases and J by 11 bases, with 21 bases left in between. Starting material of roughly 550 ng total RNA yielded TCR beta cDNA via a constant-region primer. What produced the TCR beta libraries was three nested multiplex PCR rounds using slightly modified ARM-PCR. Forward primers for TRBV1-TRBV30 and a C-beta reverse primer served the first two PCR rounds, at about 9 cycles each. TCRdb ran MiXCR on the multiplex PCR reads and lists one entry per CDR3 protein. The sample yields approximately 300,000 distinct CDR3 sequences, less than 75% seen once. This clonotype appeared many times. Antigen unknown.

What was sequenced was peripheral blood. The chain joins TRBV28 to TRBJ2-3; D gene unclear. The receptor comes from a middle-aged man with primary liver carcinoma and hepatitis B virus infection. The CDR3 DNA reads TGTGCCAGTACGGGTAGCATCCCCGGAGAGCAGTATTTT. This sequence encodes CASTGSIPGEQYF.